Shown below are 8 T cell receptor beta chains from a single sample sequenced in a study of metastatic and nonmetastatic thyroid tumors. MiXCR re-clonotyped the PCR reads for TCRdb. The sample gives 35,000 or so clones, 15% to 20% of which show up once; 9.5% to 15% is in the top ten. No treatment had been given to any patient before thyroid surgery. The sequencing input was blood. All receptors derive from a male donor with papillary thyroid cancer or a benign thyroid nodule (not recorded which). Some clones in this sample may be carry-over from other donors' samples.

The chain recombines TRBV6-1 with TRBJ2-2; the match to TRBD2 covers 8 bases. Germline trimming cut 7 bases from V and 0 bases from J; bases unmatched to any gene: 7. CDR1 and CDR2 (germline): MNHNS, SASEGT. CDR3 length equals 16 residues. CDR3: CASTPLAGPNTGELFF. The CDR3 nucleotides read TGTGCCAGCACCCCCCTAGCGGGTCCGAACACCGGGGAGCTGTTTTTT.

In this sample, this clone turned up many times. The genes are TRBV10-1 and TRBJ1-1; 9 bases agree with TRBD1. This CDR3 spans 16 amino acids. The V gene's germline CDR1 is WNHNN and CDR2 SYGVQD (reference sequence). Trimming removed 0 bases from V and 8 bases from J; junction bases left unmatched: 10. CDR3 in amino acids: CASSESGDRASYEAFF. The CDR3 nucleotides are TGCGCCAGCAGTGAGTCCGGGGACAGGGCGTCATACGAAGCTTTCTTT.

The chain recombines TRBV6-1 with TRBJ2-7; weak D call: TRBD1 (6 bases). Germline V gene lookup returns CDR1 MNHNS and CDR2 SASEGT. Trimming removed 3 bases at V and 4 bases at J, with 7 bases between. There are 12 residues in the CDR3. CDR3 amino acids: CASSEGAYEQYF. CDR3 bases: TGTGCCAGCAGTGAGGGGGCTTACGAGCAGTACTTC.

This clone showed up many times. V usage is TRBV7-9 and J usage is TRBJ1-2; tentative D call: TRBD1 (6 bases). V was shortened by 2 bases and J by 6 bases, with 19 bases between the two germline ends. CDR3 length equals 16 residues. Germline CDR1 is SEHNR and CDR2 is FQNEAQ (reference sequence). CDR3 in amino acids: CASSLQDRPPRNGYTF. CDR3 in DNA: TGTGCCAGCAGCTTACAGGACAGACCGCCCCGGAATGGCTACACCTTC.

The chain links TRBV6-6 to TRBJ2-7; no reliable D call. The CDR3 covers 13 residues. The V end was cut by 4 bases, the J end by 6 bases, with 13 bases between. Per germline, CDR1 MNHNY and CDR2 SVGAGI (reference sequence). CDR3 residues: CASSSASSPEQYF. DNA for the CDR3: TGTGCCAGCAGTTCCGCGTCTAGTCCCGAGCAGTACTTC.

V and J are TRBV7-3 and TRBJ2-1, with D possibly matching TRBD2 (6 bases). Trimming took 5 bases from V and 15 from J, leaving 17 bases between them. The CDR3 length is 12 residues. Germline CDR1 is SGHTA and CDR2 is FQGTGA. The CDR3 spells CASSLYTSKSFF. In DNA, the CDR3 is TGTGCCAGCAGCCTATATACTAGCAAGTCGTTCTTC.

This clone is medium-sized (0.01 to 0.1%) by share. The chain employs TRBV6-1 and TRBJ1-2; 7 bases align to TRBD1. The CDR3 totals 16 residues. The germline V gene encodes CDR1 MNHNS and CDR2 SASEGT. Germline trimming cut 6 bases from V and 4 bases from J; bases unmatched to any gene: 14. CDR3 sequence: CASSPTRDRALYGYTF. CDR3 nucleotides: TGTGCCAGCAGCCCAACCCGGGACAGAGCCCTCTATGGCTACACCTTC.

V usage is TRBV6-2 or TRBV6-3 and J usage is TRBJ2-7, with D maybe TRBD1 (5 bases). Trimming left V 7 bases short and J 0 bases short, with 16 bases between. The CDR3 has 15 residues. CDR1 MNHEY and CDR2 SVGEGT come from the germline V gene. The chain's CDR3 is CASTYLGPNSYEQYF. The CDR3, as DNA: TGTGCCAGCACCTACCTGGGGCCGAACTCCTACGAGCAGTACTTC.